The source of this TCR beta chain is a study of control samples from healthy donors and cancer patients. Using immunoSEQ multiplex PCR, the repertoire was profiled, and TCRdb retains in-frame clones only, with some absent. The repertoire holds 85,000 to 95,000 clones, with 90% to 95% as singletons. The germline gives CDR1 MNHNY, CDR2 SVGAGI (reference sequence). The CDR3 extends over 12 amino acids. V dropped 2 bases and J dropped 7 bases, with 8 bases sitting between them. The material sequenced was blood. This sequence originates from a woman between 25 and 40 years old in good health. The chain couples TRBV6-6 to TRBJ1-1; D remains ambiguous. CDR3 bases: TGTGCCAGCAGTTACGCGTGGGATGAAGCTTTCTTT. The encoded protein is CASSYAWDEAFF.